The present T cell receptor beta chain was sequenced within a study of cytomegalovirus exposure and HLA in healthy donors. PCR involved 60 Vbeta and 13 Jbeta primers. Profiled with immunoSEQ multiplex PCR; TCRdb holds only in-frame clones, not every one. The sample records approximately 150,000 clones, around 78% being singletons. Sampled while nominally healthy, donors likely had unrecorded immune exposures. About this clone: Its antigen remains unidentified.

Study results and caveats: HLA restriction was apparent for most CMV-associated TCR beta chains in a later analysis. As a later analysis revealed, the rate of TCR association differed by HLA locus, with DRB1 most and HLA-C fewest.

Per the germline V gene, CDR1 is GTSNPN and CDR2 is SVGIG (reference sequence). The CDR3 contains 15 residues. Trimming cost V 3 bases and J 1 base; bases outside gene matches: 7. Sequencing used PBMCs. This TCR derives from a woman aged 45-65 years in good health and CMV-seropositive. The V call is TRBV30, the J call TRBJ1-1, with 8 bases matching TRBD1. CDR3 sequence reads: CAWSHGTGQNTEAFF. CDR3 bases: TGTGCCTGGAGCCATGGGACAGGACAGAACACTGAAGCTTTCTTT.